This TCR beta chain was recorded in a study of long-term antiretroviral therapy in people with HIV. Broader study findings: The blood, collected between about 2003 and 2018, was possibly taken under older ART regimens.

There are 17 residues in the CDR3. The V segment lost 2 bases and the J segment 5 bases; nucleotides outside the gene matches: 10. Germline CDR1 is SGHAT and CDR2 is FQNNGV. As regards this clone: Its cognate antigen is unknown.

An immunoSEQ assay, version v3.0, was performed at survey level. The assay was immunoSEQ multiplex PCR, and TCRdb's table has in-frame clones only and misses some. Altogether fewer than 30,000 clones are present, roughly 96% being singletons, with the ten largest covering around 7.9%. The material was unsorted PBMCs, obtained 5.3 years after starting antiretroviral therapy. The clonotype comes from a man aged 25-45 years with HIV. V is TRBV11-2 and J is TRBJ2-2, with 8 bases aligning to TRBD2. CDR3: CASSLSVRGLVTGELFF. The CDR3 region has the DNA TGTGCCAGCAGCTTAAGTGTTCGGGGACTAGTTACCGGGGAGCTGTTTTTT.